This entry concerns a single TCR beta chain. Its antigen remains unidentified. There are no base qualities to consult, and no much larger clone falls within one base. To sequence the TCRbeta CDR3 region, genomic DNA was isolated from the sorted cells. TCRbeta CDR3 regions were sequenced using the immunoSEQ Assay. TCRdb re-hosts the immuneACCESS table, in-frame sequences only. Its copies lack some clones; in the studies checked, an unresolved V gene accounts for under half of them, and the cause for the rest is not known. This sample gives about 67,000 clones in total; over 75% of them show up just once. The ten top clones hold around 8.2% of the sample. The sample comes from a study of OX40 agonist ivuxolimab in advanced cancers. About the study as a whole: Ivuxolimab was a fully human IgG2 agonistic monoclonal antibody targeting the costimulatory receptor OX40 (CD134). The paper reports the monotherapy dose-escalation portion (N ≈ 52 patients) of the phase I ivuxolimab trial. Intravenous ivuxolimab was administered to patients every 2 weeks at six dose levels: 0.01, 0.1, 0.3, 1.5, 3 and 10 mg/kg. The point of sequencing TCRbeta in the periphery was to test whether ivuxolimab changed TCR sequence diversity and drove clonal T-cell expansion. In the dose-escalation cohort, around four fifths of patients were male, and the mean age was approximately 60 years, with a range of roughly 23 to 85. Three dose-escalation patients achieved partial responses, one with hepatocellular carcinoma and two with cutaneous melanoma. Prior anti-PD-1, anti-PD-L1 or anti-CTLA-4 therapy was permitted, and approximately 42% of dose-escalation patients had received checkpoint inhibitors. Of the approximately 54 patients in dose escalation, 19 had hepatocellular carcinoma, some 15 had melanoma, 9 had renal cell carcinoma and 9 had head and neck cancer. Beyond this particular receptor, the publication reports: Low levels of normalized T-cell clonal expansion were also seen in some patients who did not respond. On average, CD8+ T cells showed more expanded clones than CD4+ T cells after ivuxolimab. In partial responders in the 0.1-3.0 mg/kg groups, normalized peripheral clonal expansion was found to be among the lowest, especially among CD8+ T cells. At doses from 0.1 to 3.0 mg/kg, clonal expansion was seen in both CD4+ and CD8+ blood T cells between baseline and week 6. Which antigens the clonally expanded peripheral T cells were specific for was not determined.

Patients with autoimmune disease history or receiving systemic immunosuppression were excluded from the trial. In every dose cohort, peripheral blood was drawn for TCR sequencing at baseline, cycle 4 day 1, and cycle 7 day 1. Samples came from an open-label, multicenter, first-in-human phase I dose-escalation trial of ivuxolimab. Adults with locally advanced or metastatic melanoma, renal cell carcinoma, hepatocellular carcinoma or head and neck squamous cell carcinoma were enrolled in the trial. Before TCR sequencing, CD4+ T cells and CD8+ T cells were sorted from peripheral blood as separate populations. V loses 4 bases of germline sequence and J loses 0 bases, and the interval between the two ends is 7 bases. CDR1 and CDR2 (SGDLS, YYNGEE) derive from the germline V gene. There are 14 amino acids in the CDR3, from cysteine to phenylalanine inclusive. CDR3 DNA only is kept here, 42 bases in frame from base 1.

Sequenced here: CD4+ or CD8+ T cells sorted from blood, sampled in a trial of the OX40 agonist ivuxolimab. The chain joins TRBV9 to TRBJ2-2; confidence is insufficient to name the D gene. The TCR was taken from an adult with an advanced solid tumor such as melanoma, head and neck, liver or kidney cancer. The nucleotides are TGTGCCAGCAGCAACCCCGCGAACACCGGGGAGCTGTTTTTT. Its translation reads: CASSNPANTGELFF.